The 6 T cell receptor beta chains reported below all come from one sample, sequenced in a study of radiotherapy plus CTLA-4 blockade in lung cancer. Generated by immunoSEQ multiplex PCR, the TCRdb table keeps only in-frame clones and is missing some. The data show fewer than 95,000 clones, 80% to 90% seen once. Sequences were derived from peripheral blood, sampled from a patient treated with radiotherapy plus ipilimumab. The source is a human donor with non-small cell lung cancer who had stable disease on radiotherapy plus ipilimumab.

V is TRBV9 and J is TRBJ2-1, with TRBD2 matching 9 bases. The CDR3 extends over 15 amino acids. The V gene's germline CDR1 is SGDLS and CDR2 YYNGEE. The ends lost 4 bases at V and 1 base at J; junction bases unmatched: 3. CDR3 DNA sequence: TGTGCCAGCAGCCTCAGCGGGAGGTCCTACAATGAGCAGTTCTTC. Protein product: CASSLSGRSYNEQFF.

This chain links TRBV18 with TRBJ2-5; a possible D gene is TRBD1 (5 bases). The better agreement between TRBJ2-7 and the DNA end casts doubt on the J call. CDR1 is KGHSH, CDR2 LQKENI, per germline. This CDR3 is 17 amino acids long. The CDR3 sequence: CASSPRTPTGLTYEQYF. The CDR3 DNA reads TGTGCCAGCTCACCACGAACCCCCACAGGCCTAACCTACGAGCAGTACTTC.

The DNA of the CDR3 is TGTGCCAGCACCCCTCGAGGGGGCGCGGGTTCACCCCTCCACTTT. It codes for CASTPRGGAGSPLHF. The chain employs TRBV6-1 and TRBJ1-6; 7 bases are shared with TRBD1. The CDR3 is 15 amino acids. Looked up from germline, CDR1 is MNHNS and CDR2 is SASEGT. V dropped 7 bases and J dropped 9; count of bases not matched to a gene: 12.

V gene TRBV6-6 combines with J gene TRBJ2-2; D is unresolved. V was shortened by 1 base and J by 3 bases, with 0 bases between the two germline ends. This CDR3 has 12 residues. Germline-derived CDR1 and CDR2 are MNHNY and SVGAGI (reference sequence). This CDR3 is CASSYYTGELFF. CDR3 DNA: TGTGCCAGCAGTTACTACACCGGGGAGCTGTTTTTT.

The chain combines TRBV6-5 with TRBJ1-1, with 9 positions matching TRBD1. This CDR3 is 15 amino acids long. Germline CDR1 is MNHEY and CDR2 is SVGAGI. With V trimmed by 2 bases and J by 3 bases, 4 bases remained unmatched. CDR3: CASSYRRTGDTEAFF. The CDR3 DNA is TGTGCCAGCAGTTACCGTCGGACAGGGGACACTGAAGCTTTCTTT.

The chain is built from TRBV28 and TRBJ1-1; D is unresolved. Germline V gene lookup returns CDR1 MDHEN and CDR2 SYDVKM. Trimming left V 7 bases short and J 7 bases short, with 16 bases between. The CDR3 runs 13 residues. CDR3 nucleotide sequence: TGTGCCAGCAACCCTTCCGCTCGGGTTGAAGCTTTCTTT. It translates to CASNPSARVEAFF.